This TCR beta chain was profiled in a study of blood T cell repertoires in COVID-19 (dated by TCRdb to about 2020). For the study in its entirety: Collaborator samples came from the United States, Italy and Spain and covered acute and convalescent phases of COVID-19. The prospective study material was composed of cDNA or gDNA derived from T cells, B-cell-depleted T cells, or PBMCs. Deeply sampled blood TCRbeta repertoires from subjects exposed to, actively infected with, or recovered from COVID-19 were included in the dataset. The repertoires were released in a freely available public database meant as a resource for research on the immune response to SARS-CoV-2. Samples were obtained from the ongoing ImmuneRACE study (first 160 participants) and from 1,200 or so subjects provided by 6 global collaborators. Sample metadata almost always included a de-identified subject ID, COVID-19 status, age in years and sex. HLA class I and class II types, where available, came from metadata supplied by the sample provider rather than from assay-based typing. The paper as a whole reports these results and caveats: The quantity of clinical and demographic metadata differed by source and by participant and was supplied without curation.

A remark on this clone: The target of this receptor is not known. No base qualities exist here, and no much larger clone lies one base off it.

TCRbeta CDR3 regions were amplified from genomic DNA using the immunoSEQ Assay, a bias-controlled multiplex PCR. As for the original processing: Within the assay, amplification of reference gene primers was used to estimate how many nucleated cells each sample contained. Sequence reads were collapsed and filtered to measure the absolute abundance of every unique TCRbeta CDR3 rearrangement. For each sample, productive Simpson clonality was calculated as the square root of Simpson's diversity index over productive rearrangements. The table comes from immuneACCESS by way of TCRdb, which keeps in-frame sequences with V and J called. Part of the clones is missing from these tables; in studies checked, under half for an unresolved V gene and the rest for unknown reasons. V and J calls plus clone size are reproduced from that table; the DNA served to infer D and trimming. Counted in this sample were about 80,000 clones; less than 85% of them appeared once. The ten biggest clones cover around 14% of the sample.

Whole blood was collected in K2EDTA tubes by collaborating institutions according to the institutions' own protocols. Collaborator samples were shipped for TCRbeta analysis as frozen whole blood, isolated PBMCs, or DNA extracted from either sample type. V sheds 4 bases and J sheds 12 bases, leaving 15 bases between their ends. CDR1 and CDR2 (ENHRY, SYGVKD) derive from the germline V gene. From the cysteine up to the phenylalanine, the CDR3 has a length of 12 residues. Solely the CDR3 DNA is kept, with 36 bases framed from the first base. This TCR derives from a human donor in a cohort sampled during active COVID-19. The rearranged chain carries TRBV10-3 and TRBJ1-2; TRBD1 is a possible D gene, resting on 5 matching bases. Sequences were obtained from peripheral blood. CDR3 region: CAISGVGPPDTF. In nucleotide form, the sequence is TGTGCCATCAGTGGTGTGGGGCCCCCGGACACCTTC.